This T cell receptor beta chain was identified during a study of blood T cell repertoires in COVID-19. About the study: PBMCs, B-cell-depleted T cells, or T cells were the source of the cDNA or gDNA that made up the material.

Per the germline V gene, CDR1 is LNHDA and CDR2 is SQIVND (reference sequence). Trimming cost V 3 bases and J 2 bases; bases outside gene matches: 3. The length of the CDR3 is 15 residues. Assay used: immunoSEQ multiplex PCR; TCRdb lists only in-frame clones, some missing. The sample carries over 150,000 clones, around 90% recorded once. Clinical histories supplied by participants themselves formed the basis of cohort assignment. Two negative PCRs, clearance, or symptom resolution had been documented for recovered Cohort 3 donors. The source of this sequence is a woman aged 25 to 39 who had recovered from COVID-19. The sample consisted of PBMCs or T cells enriched from blood (not recorded which). This chain links TRBV19 with TRBJ2-3; TRBD1 matches at 9 bases. CDR3 DNA: TGTGCCAGTAGTATTGGGACAGGGCCCACAGATACGCAGTATTTT. Its translation is CASSIGTGPTDTQYF.